The rows below give T cell receptor beta chains drawn from one sample of a study of cytomegalovirus exposure and HLA in healthy donors. Method: immunoSEQ multiplex PCR; TCRdb's copy keeps in-frame clones and lacks some. The top ten hold 7% to 8.5% of the sample, which has 80,000 or so clones, roughly 75% seen once. The sequenced sample was PBMCs. Source of these receptors: a woman aged 40 to 50 in good health and CMV-seronegative. Each CDR3 is given with its conserved first and last residue. The D gene is left open where the match is weak. Clone size is not always given. Where it is, it says once, few, many or a class for expanded clones.

abundance,d_gene,v_gene,j_gene,CDR3nt,CDR3aa
NA,TRBD1,TRBV5-4,TRBJ1-2,TGTGCCAGCAGCTTGGGGACAGGGGACAGCTATGGCTACACCTTC,CASSLGTGDSYGYTF
NA,TRBD2,TRBV5-8,TRBJ2-1,TGTGCCAGCAGCTGGGGACTAGCGGGAGTTTTTGAGCAGTTCTTC,CASSWGLAGVFEQFF
few,TRBD1,TRBV4-3,TRBJ1-1,TGCGCCAGCAGCCAAGAATTGGGGACAGGGGGCACTGAAGCTTTCTTT,CASSQELGTGGTEAFF
NA,TRBD1,TRBV10-1,TRBJ1-1,TGCGCCACCCCACTGCCGGGACAGGGGCTGGGAGCTTTCTTT,CATPLPGQGLGAFF
few,TRBD2,TRBV6-4,TRBJ2-3,TGTGCCAGCAGTGACTCGACCGGTAGCGGGGGCACAGATACGCAGTATTTT,CASSDSTGSGGTDTQYF
NA,TRBD1,TRBV25-1,TRBJ1-1,TGTGCCAGCAGTGATGACAGGGGGAGTGAAGCTTTCTTT,CASSDDRGSEAFF
NA,TRBD2,TRBV7-3,TRBJ2-7,TGTGCCAGCAGCGCAGACGGCGGGGGGTCATTGGGGCAGTACTTC,CASSADGGGSLGQYF
once,NA,TRBV7-8,TRBJ1-1,TGTGCCAGCAGCTCCTACAGGTATACTGAAGCTTTCTTT,CASSSYRYTEAFF
once,TRBD2,TRBV30,TRBJ2-1,TGTGCCTGGAGTGCCAGACGGACTAGCGGGGTTTGGGATGAGCAGTTCTTC,CAWSARRTSGVWDEQFF
NA,TRBD1,TRBV6-5,TRBJ1-5,TGTGCCAGCAGCTACTCCTACGCAGGGGGTCAGCCCCAGCATTTT,CASSYSYAGGQPQHF
NA,TRBD1,TRBV5-1,TRBJ1-3,TGCGCCAGCAGCTTGGACCCAACCGGGACAGGGGGAAACACCATATATTTT,CASSLDPTGTGGNTIYF
NA,TRBD2,TRBV4-3,TRBJ2-1,TGCGCCAGCAGCCAAGAGGCAGCGGGAGGGAGAAATGAGCAGTTCTTC,CASSQEAAGGRNEQFF
NA,TRBD1,TRBV29-1,TRBJ1-1,TGCAGCGCACGGACAGGTGGAGACACTGAAGCTTTCTTT,CSARTGGDTEAFF
NA,NA,TRBV9,TRBJ2-3,TGTGCCAGCAGCGTAGCCAGGGATACAGATACGCAGTATTTT,CASSVARDTDTQYF
few,NA,TRBV19,TRBJ2-7,TGTGCCAGTAGTTCGGACTCATCCTACGAGCAGTACTTC,CASSSDSSYEQYF
NA,NA,TRBV20-1,TRBJ1-2,TGCAGTGCTCCACAGTTCGGCTACACCTTC,CSAPQFGYTF
NA,TRBD2,TRBV28,TRBJ2-7,TGTGCCAGCACCGCTCCGGGCGGGAGGGTCAACGAGCAGTACTTC,CASTAPGGRVNEQYF
once,TRBD2,TRBV9,TRBJ2-7,TGTGCCAGCAGCGTAAGCGGGAGTGCCTACGAGCAGTACTTC,CASSVSGSAYEQYF
NA,NA,TRBV6-6,TRBJ1-1,TGTGCCAGCAGTTACGCACAGTTAAACACTGAAGCTTTCTTT,CASSYAQLNTEAFF
NA,NA,TRBV7-9,TRBJ2-1,TGTGCCAGCAGACGAGACAATGAGCAGTTCTTC,CASRRDNEQFF
NA,NA,TRBV11-2,TRBJ1-1,TGTGCCAGCAGCCGGGGGGGCACTGAAGCTTTCTTT,CASSRGGTEAFF
NA,TRBD1,TRBV30,TRBJ1-1,TGTGCCTGGAGTTGGACAGGGATTAACATGAACACTGAAGCTTTCTTT,CAWSWTGINMNTEAFF
NA,NA,TRBV18,TRBJ1-5,TGTGCCAGCTCATCCGGGAGTGAGCCCCAGCATTTT,CASSSGSEPQHF
NA,TRBD2,TRBV2,TRBJ2-2,TGTGCCAGCAGTGAAGAGGCGGGACTAGCGGGCGGGGAGCTGTTTTTT,CASSEEAGLAGGELFF
NA,TRBD2,TRBV27,TRBJ2-5,TGTGCCAGCAGTTTAACGGGGGGGGACCAAGAGACCCAGTACTTC,CASSLTGGDQETQYF
NA,TRBD2,TRBV9,TRBJ2-1,TGTGCCAGCAGCGTTAGCGGGGGGAGTTATGAGCAGTTCTTC,CASSVSGGSYEQFF
NA,NA,TRBV28,TRBJ1-2,TGTGCCAGCAGTTTAGTTCCGGAACAGGCTAGGTATGGCTACACCTTC,CASSLVPEQARYGYTF
NA,TRBD2,TRBV10-2,TRBJ2-1,TGCGCCAGCAGTGAGCCCTGGGGTCTAGCGGGAGAGGGTGAGCAGTTCTTC,CASSEPWGLAGEGEQFF
NA,NA,TRBV7-8,TRBJ2-1,TGTGCCAGCAGCCTAGAGGGCGGGACCAATGAGCAGTTCTTC,CASSLEGGTNEQFF
NA,TRBD1,TRBV2,TRBJ1-5,TGTGCCAGCAGGCGGGACAGGGCTGGCAATCAGCCCCAGCATTTT,CASRRDRAGNQPQHF
NA,TRBD2,TRBV6-1,TRBJ2-1,TGTGCCAGCAGTGAAGAAGACCCGGTTTGGGGGGGTGGGCAGTTCTTC,CASSEEDPVWGGGQFF
few,TRBD1,TRBV28,TRBJ1-4,TGTGCCAGCAGGGACAGGGGAGTTGCGAATGAAAAACTGTTTTTT,CASRDRGVANEKLFF
once,NA,TRBV28,TRBJ2-7,TGTGCCAGCAGACACGGGGGGGACAGTAACTCCTACGAGCAGTACTTC,CASRHGGDSNSYEQYF
NA,TRBD2,TRBV2,TRBJ2-2,TGTGCCAGCAGTGAACTAGCGGGAGGGACCGGGGAGCTGTTTTTT,CASSELAGGTGELFF
NA,NA,TRBV6-6,TRBJ2-5,TGTGCCAGCAGCCGTCGGGGGGCCCAAGAGACCCAGTACTTC,CASSRRGAQETQYF
once,NA,TRBV28,TRBJ1-2,TGTGCCAGCAGTCAGACAGGATTGGGCGGCTACACCTTC,CASSQTGLGGYTF
once,NA,TRBV11-3,TRBJ2-7,TGTGCCAGCAGCTTAGCCGCAGGCTCCTACGAGCAGTACTTC,CASSLAAGSYEQYF
once,NA,TRBV28,TRBJ1-5,TGTGCCAGCAGTTCGTCCGGACAGCGAACCAATCAGCCCCAGCATTTT,CASSSSGQRTNQPQHF
few,TRBD2,TRBV7-9,TRBJ2-7,TGTGCCAGCAGCTTAAGCCCCCGGGGGGGTCTTGGAAGGTCCTACGAGCAGTACTTC,CASSLSPRGGLGRSYEQYF
NA,TRBD2,TRBV5-1,TRBJ2-4,TGCGCCAGCAGCCTGGGGAGCGGGAACGCCAAAAACATTCAGTACTTC,CASSLGSGNAKNIQYF
NA,NA,TRBV10-3,TRBJ1-5,TGTGCCATCAGTGAGTTGGGGCTGGCGAGCAATCAGCCCCAGCATTTT,CAISELGLASNQPQHF
NA,NA,TRBV7-9,TRBJ2-1,TGTGCCAGCACCTCGGTGGGGCTGAATGAGCAGTTCTTC,CASTSVGLNEQFF
few,NA,TRBV4-3,TRBJ2-7,TGCGCCAGCAGCCAAGGGAGATCCTACGAGCAGTACTTC,CASSQGRSYEQYF
NA,TRBD2,TRBV7-8,TRBJ2-3,TGTGCCAGCAGCCCCCATGCCTCTAGCGGGAGGACGTACACAGATACGCAGTATTTT,CASSPHASSGRTYTDTQYF
NA,TRBD1,TRBV10-3,TRBJ1-4,TGTGCCAGTTCCGGGACAGGGGGTGAAAAACTGTTTTTT,CASSGTGGEKLFF
NA,TRBD1,TRBV15,TRBJ2-7,TGTGCCACCAGCTGTCGACAGGGGACTTACGAGCAGTACTTC,CATSCRQGTYEQYF
few,TRBD2,TRBV4-1,TRBJ2-3,TGCGCCAGCAGCCCGGGACTAGCGGGTGGGGCTAGCTTCACAGATACGCAGTATTTT,CASSPGLAGGASFTDTQYF
NA,TRBD1,TRBV7-9,TRBJ1-1,TGTGCCAGCAGCGAACAGGGGACGAACACTGAAGCTTTCTTT,CASSEQGTNTEAFF
NA,TRBD2,TRBV6-6,TRBJ2-1,TGTGCCAGCAGTACGAGCGGGGGGGCCTACAATGAGCAGTTCTTC,CASSTSGGAYNEQFF
NA,NA,TRBV4-1,TRBJ2-7,TGCGCCAGCAGCCAGACAGGTCTGCCGTTTGGCTCCTACGAGCAGTACTTC,CASSQTGLPFGSYEQYF
NA,TRBD2,TRBV7-2,TRBJ2-5,TGTGCCAGCAGCTTAGTTCTAGCGGGAGGTGAGACCCAGTACTTC,CASSLVLAGGETQYF
NA,TRBD1,TRBV6-1,TRBJ1-1,TGTGCCAGCAGTGAATGGCTTTTCGGGACAGTAATGGACACTGAAGCTTTCTTT,CASSEWLFGTVMDTEAFF
NA,NA,TRBV2,TRBJ2-2,TGTGCCAGCAGTGTCCGTCCAGCGGGTGTGAACACCGGGGAGCTGTTTTTT,CASSVRPAGVNTGELFF
NA,TRBD1,TRBV28,TRBJ1-4,TGTGCCAGCACCGGGACAGGGAATGAAAAACTGTTTTTT,CASTGTGNEKLFF
NA,NA,TRBV28,TRBJ1-2,TGTGCCAGCAGTTTCGGGGGGGAGAACTATGGCTACACCTTC,CASSFGGENYGYTF
NA,TRBD2,TRBV7-2,TRBJ2-1,TGTGCCAGCAGCCAGGGACTACCGCGCTACAATGAGCAGTTCTTC,CASSQGLPRYNEQFF
NA,NA,TRBV5-1,TRBJ2-1,TGCGCCAGCAGCTTGTCGGGAGCCTACAATGAGCAGTTCTTC,CASSLSGAYNEQFF
once,TRBD1,TRBV19,TRBJ1-1,TGTGCCAGTAGGAATTCGAACAGGGGAAAAATCACTGAAGCTTTCTTT,CASRNSNRGKITEAFF
NA,NA,TRBV5-1,TRBJ1-2,TGCGCCAGCAGCTTGGACCAAGGGGATGGCTACACCTTC,CASSLDQGDGYTF
NA,NA,TRBV15,TRBJ1-5,TGTGCCACCAACGTCCGATACGCAGGGTCACAAACTAAGTTT,CATNVRYAGSQTKF